This T cell receptor (beta chain) was sequenced in a study of blood T cell repertoires in COVID-19. Study background: Samples taken during acute and convalescent COVID-19 were collected in the United States, Italy and Spain. Sources were T cells, B-cell-depleted T cells, or PBMCs; the material itself was cDNA or gDNA.

CDR1 and CDR2 (germline): SGDLS, YYNGEE. The CDR3 totals 14 residues. V was pared by 5 bases and J by 8 bases, with 1 base of the junction left unmatched. Authors' data handling: The assay estimated nucleated cells by amplifying reference gene primers. Method: immunoSEQ multiplex PCR; TCRdb's copy keeps in-frame clones and lacks some. V and J calls and clone size follow that table, whereas D and trimming were derived from the DNA. The table records tens of thousands of clones, around 87% of them present only once. This TCR was recovered from a man aged 45-65 years with active COVID-19. Sequenced input: peripheral blood. The chain employs TRBV9 and TRBJ2-1; 16 bases agree with TRBD2. CDR3 in amino acids: CASSGTSGRDEQFF. CDR3 DNA sequence: TGTGCCAGCAGTGGGACTAGCGGGAGGGATGAGCAGTTCTTC. Variable domain in full (rest from reference TRBV9 and TRBJ2-1): DSGVTQTPKHLITATGQRVTLRCSPRSGDLSVYWYQQSLDQGLQFLIQYYNGEERAKGNILERFSAQQFPDLHSELNLSSLELGDSALYFCASSGTSGRDEQFFGPGTRLTVL.